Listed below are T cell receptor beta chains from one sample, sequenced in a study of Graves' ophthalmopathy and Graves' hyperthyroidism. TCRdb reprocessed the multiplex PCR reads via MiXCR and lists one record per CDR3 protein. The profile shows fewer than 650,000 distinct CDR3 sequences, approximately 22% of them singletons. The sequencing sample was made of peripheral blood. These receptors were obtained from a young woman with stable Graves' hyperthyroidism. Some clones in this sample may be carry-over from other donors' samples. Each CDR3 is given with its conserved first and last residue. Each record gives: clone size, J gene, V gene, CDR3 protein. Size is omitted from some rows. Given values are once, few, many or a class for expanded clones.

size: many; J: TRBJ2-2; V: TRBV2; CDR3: CASSGQGAITGELFF
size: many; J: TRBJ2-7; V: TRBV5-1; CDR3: CASSPNVGEQYF
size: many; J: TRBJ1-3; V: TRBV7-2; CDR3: CASSSRTVGNTIYF
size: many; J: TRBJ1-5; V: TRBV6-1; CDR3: CASSVLLSVQYSNQPQHF
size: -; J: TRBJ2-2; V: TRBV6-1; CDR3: CASSDLGQGASGELFF
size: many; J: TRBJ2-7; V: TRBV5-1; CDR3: CASSLEELGASYEQYF
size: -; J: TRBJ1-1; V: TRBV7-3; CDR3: CASSLKGGWGWGLSNTEAFF
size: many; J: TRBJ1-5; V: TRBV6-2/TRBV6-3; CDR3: CASSYPPGHRNQPQHF
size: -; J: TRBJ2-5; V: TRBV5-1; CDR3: CASSQGGTAGETQYF
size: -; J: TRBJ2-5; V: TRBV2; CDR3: CASATGRETQYF
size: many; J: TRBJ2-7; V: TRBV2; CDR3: CASRPDRSDYEQYF